This T cell receptor (beta chain) was obtained from a study of cytomegalovirus exposure and HLA in healthy donors (dated by TCRdb to the late 2010s). For context, the study as a whole: An earlier analysis of some 500 of the donors reported about 250 Gb of sequence data and 117 million unique TCR beta sequences from approximately 180 million T cells. Among the roughly 400 genotyped donors, around 81% belonged to the genetic ancestry cluster associated with self-reported Caucasian donors. To decide whether each TCR beta V gene segment behaved as functional or pseudogenic, an earlier analysis of some 600 of the donors relied on high-throughput TCR beta sequencing. All discovery cohort repertoires had been generated on a single sequencing platform. The study aimed to test whether signatures of past pathogen exposure could be identified by cataloging public T cell receptors. Alongside the repertoire data, information on donor age, sex, ethnicity and CMV serostatus was compiled. Class I and class II HLA loci were covered by the typing at four-digit resolution. Rather than drawing on any new phenotypic data, the later analysis identified candidate immune exposures from TCR beta sequences and the way those sequences occurred across donors. A later analysis re-analyzed previously published TCR beta repertoires from 660 or so donors and added high-resolution HLA genotyping to study TCR occurrence patterns. Typing coverage differed by locus: A, B, C, DRB1 and DQB1 were typed in roughly 629-640 donors, DQA1 in about 560, DPA1 in nearly 610, and DPB1 in 472. In addition to the first cohort of around 670 subjects, a separate validation cohort of 100 to 150 different subjects was used. Approximately 300 gigabases of sequencing data and tens of millions of unique TCR sequences were included in an early release covering about 700 HLA-typed donors. Roughly five DR-DQ haplotypes were handled as single units for association and clustering, since linkage in the cohort was strong. Genome-wide SNP genotypes for about 55% of the 666 donors were used in a later genetic analysis, which treated that subset as a discovery cohort. To predict cytomegalovirus infection status, the study brought together high-throughput TCR immunosequencing, statistical association of individual TCRs with disease status, and machine learning. Using immunosequencing, the study profiled T cell repertoires from 640 or so subjects and related those repertoires to cytomegalovirus serostatus. Among some 410 genotyped donors of the cohort, an average of around 220,000 unique TCR beta nucleotide sequences was sequenced per donor, of which approximately 18% were non-productive.

Library preparation was by the immunoSEQ multiplex PCR assay. For the multiplex PCR, a mixture combining 60 forward primers for TCR Vbeta segments and 13 reverse primers for TCR Jbeta segments was used. Amplification of the CDR3 region of rearranged TCR beta genes was performed with a multiplex PCR assay on genomic DNA. The Illumina HiSeq System was used to sequence the amplified TCR beta libraries as 87-base-pair reads. The study's processing was this. A later analysis tallied 75 million to 95 million unique TCR beta chains across the 666 repertoires, and about 12 million of those chains were shared by two or more donors. To remove PCR and sequencing errors, raw reads were error-corrected and collapsed into unique sequences using a nearest-neighbor algorithm that merged closely related sequences. CDR3 sequences were aligned to IMGT reference sequences to assign V, D and J gene segments. Each retained sequence needed at least a six-nucleotide match to both a V gene segment and a J gene segment. Rearrangements were called productive when the CDR3 lacked stop codons and stayed in frame with V and J; all others were non-productive. CDR3 was defined according to IMGT convention as the region running from the second conserved V-encoded cysteine to the conserved J-encoded phenylalanine. Sequences without an unambiguous match to a single V gene segment were excluded from the earlier analysis of a few hundred of the donors. An earlier analysis of several hundred of the donors called V segments functional above 56.7% productive rearrangements and segregating when the between-donor standard deviation exceeded 5%. To diagnose cytomegalovirus status from the catalog of TCR beta chain sequences, a statistical classification framework was built. In a later analysis, V and J genes were assigned by comparing TCR nucleotide sequences against IMGT/GENE-DB human TR gene sequences. Using the TCRdist pipeline, a later analysis assigned CDR3 sequences along with most-parsimonious VDJ recombination scenarios. In a later analysis, each TCR beta chain was defined by its CDR3 amino acid sequence together with its V-gene family, and reads lacking a unique V-gene family were excluded. A later analysis removed roughly 590 highly shared, low-generation-probability nucleotide sequences to deal with suspected cross-contamination and a sequencing artifact. A later analysis calculated a clonal expansion index for each public chain from normalized within-repertoire ranks of inferred template counts. In a later analysis, generation probabilities were computed with a VDJ recombination model fitted to out-of-frame rearrangements, and the resulting probabilities were checked against IGoR. A later analysis scored TCR-TCR, TCR-HLA and TCR-CMV co-occurrence with hypergeometric tests, applying a repertoire-size bias correction to TCR pairs. False discovery rates were estimated in a later analysis by permuting HLA or CMV assignments 20 times. In a later analysis, co-occurring TCRs were grouped using DBSCAN, and TCRdist sequence similarity was added for clustering within HLA-allele-positive subsets. For co-occurrence clustering, repertoires with fewer than 30,000 or more than 120,000 public chains were excluded, along with roughly 5 repertoires with anomalous nucleotide sharing. This is the immuneACCESS table as TCRdb keeps it, with only in-frame sequences that have V and J called. A part of the clones is gone; compared with another copy, unresolved V genes explain less than half, and the rest is unexplained. The V and J calls and the clone size are those of that table, but D and trimming were determined from the DNA. The sample yields more than 60,000 clones; around 73% were counted once. The top ten clonotypes cover roughly 8.9% of the sample.

In its sample, this clone was seen once. The antigen this receptor binds is unknown. Base qualities are not at hand, and no much larger clone is one base apart. Overall study results and their limits: Several of the top co-occurrence clusters appeared to be linked to parvovirus B19, influenza, CMV and Epstein-Barr virus, according to a later analysis. CMV serostatus was the only immune exposure information available for the cohort. The presence/absence analyses assumed that sequencing depth was roughly uniform across donors, and that assumption may not be true. Cytomegalovirus status was reported to be diagnosed by the classifier with high specificity and sensitivity in both the original and validation cohorts. A group of highly shared sequence variants was considered likely to be a technical artifact of the sequencing pipeline. The study gave a list of about 170 TCR beta chains associated with cytomegalovirus. The earlier analysis of 450 to 700 of the donors excluded approximately 17 rarely observed V segments, including chromosome 9 orphons, because counts were too low. In a later genetic analysis, fewer N-insertions in productive TCRs were reported among donors in an Asian-associated ancestry cluster than the approximately 710-donor mean. Most TCR sequences were observed very rarely across donors, whereas some public TCRs were present in many individuals. In this cohort, only TCR beta chains were sequenced, and detectable features were limited by the absence of alpha or paired-chain data. In a later analysis, most CMV-associated TCR beta chains were found to appear HLA-restricted, with HLA associations seemingly driven largely by CMV exposure. A further reported finding was that TCR beta sequences accurately predicted the HLA-A and HLA-B alleles for most subjects in the first cohort. In vitro tests confirmed that three of the cytomegalovirus-associated TCR beta chains recognize cytomegalovirus antigens. In a later analysis, the rate of TCR association differed among HLA loci, with DRB1 alleles having the most associated TCRs and HLA-C alleles having the fewest. A later genetic analysis associated a missense DCLRE1C variant with V-gene and J-gene trimming of TCR beta chains, and an independent cohort replicated the association. Specific HLA alleles were associated with 15,000 to 20,000 TCR beta sequences at a false discovery rate of 0.05 in a later analysis. When HLA alleles, especially DR and DQ, strongly co-occurred, TCR associations were difficult to assign to individual alleles. In a later analysis, HLA-associated TCR beta chains showed more clonal expansion and lower generation probabilities than non-associated chains that were equally common. HLA typing was unavailable for some donors at each locus, so association tests used only the typed subset. Linkage disequilibrium might explain the correlated functional status among segregating V segments, but an unknown experimental factor could not be ruled out. An earlier analysis of around 600 of the donors showed that most TCR beta V segments appeared in productive rearrangements either about 87% or about 30% of the time, which broadly matched IMGT annotations. The authors suggested that the approach could potentially be extended to other disease states and immunological phenotypes.

The cohort consisted of 666 healthy bone marrow donors. At the time of sampling, all cohort members were nominally healthy, though unrecorded immune exposures were likely present. The donor tested CMV seropositive, placing the donor among the 250 to 350 seropositive members of the cohort. A peripheral blood sample was provided by each donor, and peripheral blood mononuclear cells were used for TCR beta sequencing. Genomic DNA was extracted from the blood cell samples with the Qiagen DNeasy Blood Extraction Kit. This receptor was obtained from a woman in her 40s in good health and CMV-seropositive. The source material was PBMCs.

The sequenced DNA: TGTGCCAGCAGCGGCCAGGGGCACGGGGAGCTGTTTTTT. This translates into CASSGQGHGELFF. Recombination joined TRBV7-2 with TRBJ2-2, and possibly TRBD1, on 6 matching bases. CDR1 and CDR2 are drawn from the germline V gene: SGHTA, FQGNSA. The germline ends are 11 bases apart after V is trimmed by 5 bases and J by 7 bases. From cysteine to phenylalanine, the CDR3 is 13 amino acids long. The only DNA kept is the CDR3, 39 bases in frame from the first base. Extended through the reference TRBV7-2 and TRBJ2-2 proteins, this CDR3 yields the full variable domain: GAGVSQSPSNKVTEKGKDVELRCDPISGHTALYWYRQSLGQGLEFLIYFQGNSAPDKSGLPSDRFSAERTGGSVSTLTIQRTQQEDSAVYLCASSGQGHGELFFGEGSRLTVL.